The next 22 T cell receptor beta chains were all read from a single sample in a study of cytomegalovirus exposure and HLA in healthy donors. The study ran its PCR with 60 Vbeta and 13 Jbeta primers. Data came from immunoSEQ multiplex PCR; TCRdb stores just in-frame clones and leaves some out. The data hold approximately 120,000 clones, with 74% observed a single time. Input material: PBMCs. The receptors stem from a human donor in good health.

The gene calls are TRBV29-1 and TRBJ2-5, with D maybe TRBD1 (6 bases). The CDR3 runs 14 residues. V lost 3 bases, J lost 12 bases, and 23 bases lay in between. In germline, CDR1 is SQVTM, CDR2 ANQGSEA. CDR3 DNA: TGCAGCGTTGACAATCGCGGCCAGGGGACCGGAGAGTACTTC. The encoded protein is CSVDNRGQGTGEYF.

This chain connects TRBV6-6 to TRBJ2-1; 9 nucleotides line up with TRBD1. V gave up 6 bases and J gave up 8 bases; unmatched junction bases: 11. The CDR3 covers 15 residues. CDR1 is MNHNY, CDR2 SVGAGI, per germline (reference sequence). The CDR3 here is CASSSRQGVGDEQFF. CDR3 in DNA: TGTGCCAGCAGCTCTCGACAGGGGGTAGGCGATGAGCAGTTCTTC.

This clone was counted only a few times. The chain links TRBV19 to TRBJ1-2, with D uncertain. This CDR3 comprises 14 residues. Trimming removed 4 bases at V and 1 base at J, with 10 bases between. Germline V gives CDR1 LNHDA, CDR2 SQIVND (reference sequence). The CDR3 loop reads CASSNQNHNYGYTF. In nucleotides, the CDR3 is TGTGCCAGTAGTAACCAGAACCATAACTATGGCTACACCTTC. Full variable domain (remainder filled in from reference TRBV19 and TRBJ1-2): DGGITQSPKYLFRKEGQNVTLSCEQNLNHDAMYWYRQDPGQGLRLIYYSQIVNDFQKGDIAEGYSVSREKKESFPLTVTSAQKNPTAFYLCASSNQNHNYGYTFGSGTRLTVV.

This sequence joins TRBV27 and TRBJ1-6; D is unresolved. The CDR3 consists of 18 residues. Trimming took off 5 bases at V and 0 bases at J, with 17 bases between the two ends. CDR1 is MNHEY, CDR2 SMNVEV, per germline (reference sequence). The CDR3 reads CASSPQVMGSSYNSPLHF. CDR3 DNA sequence: TGTGCCAGCAGTCCCCAGGTTATGGGGAGCTCCTATAATTCACCCCTCCACTTT.

V is TRBV7-2 and J is TRBJ2-2; 9 bases map to TRBD1. Per germline, CDR1 SGHTA and CDR2 FQGNSA. The CDR3 length is 17 residues. The junction had 13 bases not matched to a gene; V was cut back by 5 bases and J by 6 bases. The CDR3 spells CASSQPGTGPVAGELFF. CDR3 in DNA: TGTGCCAGCAGCCAGCCAGGGACAGGGCCCGTGGCCGGGGAGCTGTTTTTT.

This clone was observed a few times. V and J are TRBV4-1 and TRBJ2-2; 12 bases map to TRBD2. Germline assignment: CDR1 MGHRA and CDR2 YSYEKL. With V trimmed by 4 bases and J by 8 bases, 8 bases remained unmatched. The CDR3 runs 16 residues. The CDR3 sequence is CASSLRLAGAAGELFF. The CDR3 region has the DNA TGCGCCAGCAGCCTCAGACTAGCGGGAGCAGCAGGGGAGCTGTTTTTT.

In its sample, this clone was seen a few times. This chain joins TRBV28 and TRBJ1-1, with unresolved D. Trimming took off 8 bases at V and 5 bases at J, with 15 bases between the two ends. CDR1 is MDHEN, CDR2 SYDVKM, per germline. The CDR3 runs 13 residues. CDR3 coding DNA: TGTGCCAGCGCCGGGGAGGGCAGGACTGAAGCTTTCTTT. It encodes CASAGEGRTEAFF.

The chain joins TRBV19 to TRBJ2-5, with D possibly TRBD1 on 6 matching bases. Germline loops: CDR1 LNHDA, CDR2 SQIVND (reference sequence). The V end lost 5 bases, the J end lost 2 bases, and 15 bases lay between the germline ends. The CDR3 contains 15 residues. In DNA, the CDR3 is TGTGCCAGTAGTCTGCCAGGGGCTACTCAAGAGACCCAGTACTTC. Its protein product is CASSLPGATQETQYF. Filled out from reference TRBV19 and TRBJ2-5, the complete variable domain reads DGGITQSPKYLFRKEGQNVTLSCEQNLNHDAMYWYRQDPGQGLRLIYYSQIVNDFQKGDIAEGYSVSREKKESFPLTVTSAQKNPTAFYLCASSLPGATQETQYFGPGTRLLVL.

V and J are TRBV19 and TRBJ1-1; D is possibly TRBD1 (5 bases). The CDR3 length is 14 residues. V dropped 5 bases and J dropped 4 bases, with 14 bases sitting between them. CDR1 LNHDA and CDR2 SQIVND come from the germline V gene (reference sequence). The CDR3 DNA is TGTGCCAGTAGTGTGGACATGACTTTCACTGAAGCTTTCTTT. This translates into CASSVDMTFTEAFF. Complete variable domain (other parts from reference TRBV19 and TRBJ1-1): DGGITQSPKYLFRKEGQNVTLSCEQNLNHDAMYWYRQDPGQGLRLIYYSQIVNDFQKGDIAEGYSVSREKKESFPLTVTSAQKNPTAFYLCASSVDMTFTEAFFGQGTRLTVV.

This sequence joins TRBV27 and TRBJ1-1; D is unclear. V was clipped by 2 bases and J by 0 bases, with 7 bases between them. Germline values: CDR1 MNHEY, CDR2 SMNVEV (reference sequence). The CDR3 runs to 14 residues. CDR3 loop: CASSLSRMNTEAFF. The CDR3 nucleotides read TGTGCCAGCAGTTTAAGCAGGATGAACACTGAAGCTTTCTTT.

The gene calls are TRBV6-6 and TRBJ1-4; 9 bases line up with TRBD1. Germline CDR1 and CDR2: MNHNY and SVGAGI (reference sequence). The length of the CDR3 is 16 residues. V shed 6 bases, J shed 0 bases, and the junction held 5 bases outside the gene matches. The CDR3 region is CASRPGQGTTNEKLFF. CDR3 in DNA: TGTGCCAGCAGGCCCGGACAGGGGACAACTAATGAAAAACTGTTTTTT.

The V gene is TRBV2, the J gene TRBJ2-7, with 7 bases matching TRBD1. V was clipped by 5 bases and J by 2 bases; unmatched bases: 6. Germline V lookup: CDR1 SNHLY, CDR2 FYNNEI. The length of the CDR3 is 14 residues. The CDR3 nucleotides read TGTGCCAGCAGTTCCACAGGGGTCGCCTACGAGCAGTACTTC. It translates to CASSSTGVAYEQYF. The variable domain in full, with the rest retrieved from reference TRBV2 and TRBJ2-7, is EPEVTQTPSHQVTQMGQEVILRCVPISNHLYFYWYRQILGQKVEFLVSFYNNEISEKSEIFDDQFSVERPDGSNFTLKIRSTKLEDSAMYFCASSSTGVAYEQYFGPGTRLTVT.

The rearrangement joins TRBV7-2 to TRBJ1-3; the D gene is possibly TRBD1 (6 bases). There are 14 residues in the CDR3. Germline V gene sequence: CDR1 SGHTA, CDR2 FQGNSA. The V end was cut by 5 bases, the J end by 3 bases, with 11 bases between. As DNA, the CDR3 is TGTGCCAGCAGCCTAGGGGACATTGGAAACACCATATATTTT. It translates to CASSLGDIGNTIYF.

The rearrangement links TRBV9 to TRBJ2-1; 7 positions match TRBD1. The V and J ends lost 4 bases and 6 bases, in that order; junction bases with no gene match: 7. The CDR3 totals 14 residues. Germline CDR1 is SGDLS and CDR2 is YYNGEE. In nucleotides, the CDR3 is TGTGCCAGCAGCCCCCGAGGGACAGTCAATGAGCAGTTCTTC. Amino acid sequence: CASSPRGTVNEQFF.

J is TRBJ1-4 and V is TRBV7-8, with unresolved D. The V end was cut by 6 bases, the J end by 7 bases, with 15 bases between. The CDR3 runs to 14 residues. Germline values: CDR1 SGHVS, CDR2 FQNEAQ. Here the CDR3 reads CASREGIVGEKLFF. In nucleotides, the CDR3 is TGTGCCAGCAGGGAGGGTATCGTAGGTGAAAAACTGTTTTTT. Based on the CDR3 plus reference TRBV7-8 and TRBJ1-4, the full variable domain is GAGVSQSPRYKVAKRGQDVALRCDPISGHVSLFWYQQALGQGPEFLTYFQNEAQLDKSGLPSDRFFAERPEGSVSTLKIQRTQQEDSAVYLCASREGIVGEKLFFGSGTQLSVL.

V usage is TRBV5-1 and J usage is TRBJ2-4; 10 bases align to TRBD1. The trim removed 0 bases at V and 0 bases at J, leaving 6 bases unmatched. Per the germline V gene, CDR1 is SGHRS and CDR2 is YFSETQ. This CDR3 is built from 18 residues. The CDR3 DNA reads as TGCGCCAGCAGCTTGGGTGTGGGACAGGGGCTAGCCAAAAACATTCAGTACTTC. This encodes CASSLGVGQGLAKNIQYF.

The rearrangement uses TRBV10-1 and TRBJ2-1; 9 nucleotides line up with TRBD1. Trimming took 6 bases from V and 6 from J; bases not matched to a gene: 6. The CDR3 runs to 14 residues. Germline V CDR1 and CDR2: WNHNN, SYGVQD (reference sequence). This chain's CDR3 is CASSPRDRANEQFF. CDR3 DNA sequence: TGCGCCAGCAGCCCCAGGGACAGGGCCAATGAGCAGTTCTTC.

V is TRBV4-1 and J is TRBJ2-1, with 12 bases matching TRBD2. The V gene end was trimmed by 2 bases and the J gene end by 5 bases; junction bases not matched to a gene: 4. From germline, CDR1 is MGHRA and CDR2 YSYEKL. The CDR3 covers 16 residues. The CDR3 protein is CASSQQLAGGHNEQFF. The CDR3 DNA reads as TGCGCCAGCAGCCAACAACTAGCGGGGGGCCACAATGAGCAGTTCTTC.

The chain uses TRBV7-9 and TRBJ1-5; D call uncertain. Germline V gene sequence: CDR1 SEHNR, CDR2 FQNEAQ (reference sequence). This CDR3 spans 13 amino acids. The ends were cut back, 5 bases at V and 4 bases at J, with 9 bases in the middle. The CDR3 DNA sequence: TGTGCCAGCAGCCAAGGACTGAATCAGCCCCAGCATTTT. This encodes CASSQGLNQPQHF.

V gene TRBV28 combines with J gene TRBJ1-1; D not resolved. The CDR3 runs to 11 residues. V was shortened by 7 bases and J by 1 base, with 4 bases between the two germline ends. The germline gives CDR1 MDHEN, CDR2 SYDVKM. The CDR3 coding sequence is TGTGCCAGCACAGGGAACACTGAAGCTTTCTTT. Its translation: CASTGNTEAFF.

The sample holds a few counts of this clone. This chain joins TRBV4-1 and TRBJ2-5; a weak D match, TRBD2 (6 bases). Germline CDR1 MGHRA, CDR2 YSYEKL. The CDR3 is 15 residues long. Trimming removed 0 bases at V and 4 bases at J, with 12 bases between. In DNA, the CDR3 is TGCGCCAGCAGCCAAGATGAGATCGGGAGAGAGACCCAGTACTTC. This codes for CASSQDEIGRETQYF.

The rearrangement joins TRBV21-1 to TRBJ1-2. TRBV21-1 corresponds to a pseudogene. The CDR3 contains 16 residues. In DNA form, the CDR3 reads TGTGCCAGCAGCAAAAGGGGAGGGAGGGGGGACTATGGCTACACCTTC. Amino acid sequence: CASSKRGGRGDYGYTF.